This is a list of T cell receptor beta chains from one sample in a study of cytomegalovirus exposure and HLA in healthy donors. Libraries were prepared by immunoSEQ multiplex PCR; TCRdb keeps only in-frame clonotypes and omits some of them. The sample has 140,000 to 150,000 clones, approximately 80% seen once. Specimen: PBMCs. All receptors come from a man in his forties in good health and CMV-seronegative. Each CDR3 is given without its conserved first and last residue.

v_call	j_call	cdr3_aa
TRBV18	TRBJ2-7	ASSPRLGQGVYEQY
TRBV4-2	TRBJ1-4	ASSQEAGGSEKLF
TRBV10-3	TRBJ2-7	AIGQGISYEQY
TRBV6-5	TRBJ2-2	ASRRLRETGELF
TRBV27	TRBJ2-7	ASGDRGHYEQY
TRBV19	TRBJ1-1	ASSSQGLTEAF
TRBV27	TRBJ2-5	ASSRGYRGETQY
TRBV18	TRBJ2-5	ASSPPGTSQETQY
TRBV28	TRBJ1-6	ASINGQKNSPLH
TRBV11-2	TRBJ2-5	ASSFKRGEKLETQY
TRBV4-2	TRBJ2-7	ASSQGAGQY
TRBV9	TRBJ1-3	ASSPDSLGGNTIY
TRBV28	TRBJ1-2	ASSFTHMGGGPGYT
TRBV7-9	TRBJ1-4	ASSPFSGLSEEKLF
TRBV2	TRBJ2-5	ASKVGQYQETQY
TRBV9	TRBJ2-2	ASSVESTSLTGELF
TRBV19	TRBJ1-1	AILFTGTRSPGTEAF
TRBV11-3	TRBJ2-2	ASSLAAGGRAGELF
TRBV4-3	TRBJ2-7	ASSQELTSGVSYEQY
TRBV18	TRBJ1-6	ASSPQRELLNSPLH
TRBV28	TRBJ2-2	ASSWEPGRGPGTGELF